The T cell receptor (beta chain) described here comes from a study of shared clonotypes between healthy human individuals. Findings and limits, study-wide: The study generally estimated greater richness for naive than memory subsets. Only blood was sampled; tissue repertoires likely differ. Sharing across a few donors was seen in around 5% of naive CD4 clonotypes.

V was cut by 8 bases and J by 0 bases, with 7 bases left in between. The CDR3 extends over 12 amino acids. Per germline, CDR1 MNHEY and CDR2 SVGAGI. Splitting of each subset's genomic DNA was done evenly across several immunoSEQ plates. Sequencing was performed with immunoSEQ multiplex PCR; in TCRdb, only in-frame clones are kept and a portion is missing. The table shows some 2,000,000 clones, with about 94% occurring only once. Regarding this clone: Its cognate antigen is unknown.

Source material: naive CD4+ T cells sorted from blood. The sample's subset: CD45RA+ positively selected. The chain joins TRBV6-5 to TRBJ1-1; tentative D call: TRBD1 (5 bases). The clonotype was recovered from a man younger than 35 in good health. The CDR3, as DNA: TGTGCCAGCGGAGGGGTGAACACTGAAGCTTTCTTT. Translated, it gives CASGGVNTEAFF.